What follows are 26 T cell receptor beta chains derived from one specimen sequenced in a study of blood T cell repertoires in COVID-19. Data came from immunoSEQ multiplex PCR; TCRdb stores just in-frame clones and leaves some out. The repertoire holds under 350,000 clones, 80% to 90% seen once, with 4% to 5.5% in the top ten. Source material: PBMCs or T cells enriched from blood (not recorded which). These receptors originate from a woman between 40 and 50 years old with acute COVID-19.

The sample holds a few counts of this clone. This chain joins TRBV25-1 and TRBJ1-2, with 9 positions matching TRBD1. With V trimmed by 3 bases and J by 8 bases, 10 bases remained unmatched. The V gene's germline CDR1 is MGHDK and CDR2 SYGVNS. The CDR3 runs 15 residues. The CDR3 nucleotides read TGTGCCAGCAGTGAGGTTACAGGGGGCGCTGGGGGCTACACCTTC. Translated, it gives CASSEVTGGAGGYTF.

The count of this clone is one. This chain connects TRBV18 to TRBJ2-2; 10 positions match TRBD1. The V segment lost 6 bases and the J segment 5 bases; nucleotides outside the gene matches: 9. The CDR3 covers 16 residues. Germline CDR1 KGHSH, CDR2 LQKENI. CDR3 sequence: CASSRAGTGATGELFF. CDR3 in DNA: TGTGCCAGCTCTCGAGCCGGGACAGGGGCGACCGGGGAGCTGTTTTTT.

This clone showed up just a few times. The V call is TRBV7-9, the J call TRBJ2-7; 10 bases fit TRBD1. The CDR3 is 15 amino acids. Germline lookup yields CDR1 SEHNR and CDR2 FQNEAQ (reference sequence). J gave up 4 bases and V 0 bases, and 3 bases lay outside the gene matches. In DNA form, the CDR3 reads TGTGCCAGCAGCTTAGCTGGGACAGGGGATTACGAGCAGTACTTC. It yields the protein CASSLAGTGDYEQYF. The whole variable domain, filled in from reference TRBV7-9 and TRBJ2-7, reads DTGVSQNPRHKITKRGQNVTFRCDPISEHNRLYWYRQTLGQGPEFLTYFQNEAQLEKSRLLSDRFSAERPKGSFSTLEIQRTEQGDSAMYLCASSLAGTGDYEQYFGPGTRLTVT.

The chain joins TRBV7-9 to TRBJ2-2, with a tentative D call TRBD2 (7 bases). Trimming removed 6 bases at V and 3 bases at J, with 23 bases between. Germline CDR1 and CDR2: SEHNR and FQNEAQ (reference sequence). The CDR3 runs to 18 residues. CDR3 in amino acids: CASSRDGGRELHTGELFF. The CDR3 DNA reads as TGTGCCAGCAGTCGCGACGGGGGGCGGGAGTTGCACACCGGGGAGCTGTTTTTT.

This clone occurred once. The CDR3 protein is CASSLGGSRSGNTIYF. The CDR3 DNA reads as TGTGCCAGCAGCCTGGGGGGGTCCCGCTCTGGAAACACCATATATTTT. J is TRBJ1-3 and V is TRBV7-9; the D gene is possibly TRBD1 (5 bases). This CDR3 is built from 16 residues. Trimming took off 5 bases at V and 0 bases at J, with 14 bases between the two ends. CDR1 SEHNR and CDR2 FQNEAQ come from the germline V gene (reference sequence).

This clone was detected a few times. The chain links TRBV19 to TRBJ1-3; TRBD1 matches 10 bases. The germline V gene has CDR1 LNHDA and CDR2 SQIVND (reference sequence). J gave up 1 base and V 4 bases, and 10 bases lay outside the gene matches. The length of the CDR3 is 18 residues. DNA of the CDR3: TGTGCCAGTAGTAAGTCCCCGGGACAGGGGCCATCTGGAAACACCATATATTTT. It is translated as CASSKSPGQGPSGNTIYF.

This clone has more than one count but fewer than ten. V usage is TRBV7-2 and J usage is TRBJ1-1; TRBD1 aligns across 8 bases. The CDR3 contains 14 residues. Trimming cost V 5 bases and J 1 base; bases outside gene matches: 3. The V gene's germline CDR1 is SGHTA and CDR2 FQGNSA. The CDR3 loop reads CASSRGTGNTEAFF. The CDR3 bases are TGTGCCAGCAGCCGCGGGACAGGGAACACTGAAGCTTTCTTT.

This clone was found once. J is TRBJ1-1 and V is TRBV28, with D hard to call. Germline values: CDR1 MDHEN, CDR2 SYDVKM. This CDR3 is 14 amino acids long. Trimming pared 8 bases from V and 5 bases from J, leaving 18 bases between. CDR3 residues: CASARGLIRTEAFF. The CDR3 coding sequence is TGTGCCAGCGCCCGGGGTCTGATTAGGACTGAAGCTTTCTTT.

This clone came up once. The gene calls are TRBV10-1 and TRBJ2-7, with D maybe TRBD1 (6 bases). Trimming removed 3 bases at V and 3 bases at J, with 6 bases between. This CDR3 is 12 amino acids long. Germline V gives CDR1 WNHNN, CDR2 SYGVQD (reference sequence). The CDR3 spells CASSDRGYEQYF. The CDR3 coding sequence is TGCGCCAGCAGTGACAGGGGCTACGAGCAGTACTTC.

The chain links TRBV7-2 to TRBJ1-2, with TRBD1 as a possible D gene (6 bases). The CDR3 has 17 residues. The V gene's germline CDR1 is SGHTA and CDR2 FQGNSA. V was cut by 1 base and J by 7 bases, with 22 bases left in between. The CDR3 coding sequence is TGTGCCAGCAGCTTAGAGTCGGCAGGGGCAAAAAGGGGTGGCTACACCTTC. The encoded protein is CASSLESAGAKRGGYTF. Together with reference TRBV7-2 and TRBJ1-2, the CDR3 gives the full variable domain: GAGVSQSPSNKVTEKGKDVELRCDPISGHTALYWYRQSLGQGLEFLIYFQGNSAPDKSGLPSDRFSAERTGGSVSTLTIQRTQQEDSAVYLCASSLESAGAKRGGYTFGSGTRLTVV.

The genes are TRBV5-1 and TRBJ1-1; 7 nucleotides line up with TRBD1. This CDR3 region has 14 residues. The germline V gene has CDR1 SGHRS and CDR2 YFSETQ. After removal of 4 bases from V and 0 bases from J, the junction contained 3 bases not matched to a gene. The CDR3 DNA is TGCGCCAGCAGCGGGACAGCAATGAACACTGAAGCTTTCTTT. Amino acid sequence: CASSGTAMNTEAFF.

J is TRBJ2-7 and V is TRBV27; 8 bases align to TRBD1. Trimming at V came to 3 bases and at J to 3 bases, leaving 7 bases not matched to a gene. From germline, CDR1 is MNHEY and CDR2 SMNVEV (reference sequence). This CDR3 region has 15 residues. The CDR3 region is CASSFIFDRGYEQYF. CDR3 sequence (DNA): TGTGCCAGCAGTTTTATATTTGACAGGGGCTACGAGCAGTACTTC.

The CDR3 sequence is CASSLAGASSETQYF. The CDR3 nucleotides read TGTGCCAGCAGCTTAGCGGGGGCTAGTTCGGAGACCCAGTACTTC. V usage is TRBV7-2 and J usage is TRBJ2-5, with D possibly matching TRBD1 (6 bases). The ends were cut back, 0 bases at V and 5 bases at J, with 13 bases in the middle. This CDR3 contains 15 residues. Germline V CDR1 and CDR2: SGHTA, FQGNSA.

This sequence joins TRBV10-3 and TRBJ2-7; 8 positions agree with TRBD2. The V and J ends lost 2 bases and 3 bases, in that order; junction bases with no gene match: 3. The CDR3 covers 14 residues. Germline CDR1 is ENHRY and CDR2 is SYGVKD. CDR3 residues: CAISEGLADYEQYF. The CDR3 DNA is TGTGCCATCAGTGAGGGACTAGCCGACTACGAGCAGTACTTC.

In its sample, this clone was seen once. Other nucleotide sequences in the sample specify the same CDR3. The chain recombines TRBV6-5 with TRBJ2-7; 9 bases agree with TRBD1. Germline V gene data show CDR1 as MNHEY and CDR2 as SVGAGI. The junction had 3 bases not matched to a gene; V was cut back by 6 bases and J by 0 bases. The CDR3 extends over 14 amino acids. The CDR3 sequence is CASRPGQGSYEQYF. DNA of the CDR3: TGTGCCAGCAGGCCGGGACAGGGCTCCTACGAGCAGTACTTC.

The CDR3 bases are TGTGCCAGCAGCTTAGGGGGGGGTAGCAACGAGCAGTACTTC. Its translation: CASSLGGGSNEQYF. The V call is TRBV7-2, the J call TRBJ2-7; 7 nucleotides agree with TRBD2. J lost 5 bases, V lost 1 base, and 5 bases had no gene match. CDR1 SGHTA and CDR2 FQGNSA come from the germline V gene. The CDR3 runs 14 residues.

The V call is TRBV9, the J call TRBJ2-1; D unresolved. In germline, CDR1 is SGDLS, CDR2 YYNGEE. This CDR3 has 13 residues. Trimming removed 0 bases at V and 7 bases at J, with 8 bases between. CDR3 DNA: TGTGCCAGCAGCGTAGCTACGAGGAATGAGCAGTTCTTC. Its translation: CASSVATRNEQFF.

The CDR3 sequence is CASSYGTRGSNQPQHF. The CDR3 nucleotides read TGTGCCAGCAGTTACGGAACCAGGGGAAGCAATCAGCCCCAGCATTTT. V is TRBV6-2 or TRBV6-3 and J is TRBJ1-5, with TRBD1 as a possible D gene (6 bases). There are 16 residues in the CDR3. Looked up from germline, CDR1 is MNHEY and CDR2 is SVGEGT. V was cut by 2 bases and J by 1 base, with 12 bases left in between.

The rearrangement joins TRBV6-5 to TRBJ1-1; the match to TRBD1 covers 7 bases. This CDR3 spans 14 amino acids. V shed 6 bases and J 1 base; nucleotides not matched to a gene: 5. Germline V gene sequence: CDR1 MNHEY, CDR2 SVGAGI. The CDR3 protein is CASRLTGTNTEAFF. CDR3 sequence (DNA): TGTGCCAGCAGACTGACAGGGACGAACACTGAAGCTTTCTTT.

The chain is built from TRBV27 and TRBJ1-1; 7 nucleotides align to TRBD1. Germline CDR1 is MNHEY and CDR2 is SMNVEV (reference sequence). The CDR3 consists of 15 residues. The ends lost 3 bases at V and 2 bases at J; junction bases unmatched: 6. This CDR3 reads CASSFFDRANTEAFF. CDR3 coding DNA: TGTGCCAGCAGTTTCTTCGACAGGGCAAACACTGAAGCTTTCTTT.

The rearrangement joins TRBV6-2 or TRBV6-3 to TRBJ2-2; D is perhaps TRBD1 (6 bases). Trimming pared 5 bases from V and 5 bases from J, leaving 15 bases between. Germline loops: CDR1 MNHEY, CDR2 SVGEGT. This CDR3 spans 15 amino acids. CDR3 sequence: CASSPPHRVTGELFF. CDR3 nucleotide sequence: TGTGCCAGCAGTCCCCCCCACAGGGTTACCGGGGAGCTGTTTTTT.

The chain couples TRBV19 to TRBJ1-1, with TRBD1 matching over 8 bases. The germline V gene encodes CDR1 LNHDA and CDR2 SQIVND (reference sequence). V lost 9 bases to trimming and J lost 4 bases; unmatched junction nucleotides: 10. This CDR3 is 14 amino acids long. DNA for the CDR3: TGTGCCAGCAGCGGGGACAGGCGGGCCACTGAAGCTTTCTTT. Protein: CASSGDRRATEAFF. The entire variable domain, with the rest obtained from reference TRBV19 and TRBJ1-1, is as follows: DGGITQSPKYLFRKEGQNVTLSCEQNLNHDAMYWYRQDPGQGLRLIYYSQIVNDFQKGDIAEGYSVSREKKESFPLTVTSAQKNPTAFYLCASSGDRRATEAFFGQGTRLTVV.

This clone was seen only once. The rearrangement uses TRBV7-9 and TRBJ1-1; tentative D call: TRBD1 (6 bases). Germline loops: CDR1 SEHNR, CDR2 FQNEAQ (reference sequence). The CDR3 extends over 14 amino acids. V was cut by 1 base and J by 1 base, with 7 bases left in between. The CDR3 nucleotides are TGTGCCAGCAGCTTAGACAGGGCGAACACTGAAGCTTTCTTT. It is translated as CASSLDRANTEAFF.

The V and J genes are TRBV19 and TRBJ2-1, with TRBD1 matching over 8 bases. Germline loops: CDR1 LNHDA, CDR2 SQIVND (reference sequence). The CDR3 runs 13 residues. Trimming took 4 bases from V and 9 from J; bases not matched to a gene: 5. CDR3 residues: CASSTTGGSEQFF. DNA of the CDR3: TGTGCCAGTAGTACTACAGGGGGTAGTGAGCAGTTCTTC.

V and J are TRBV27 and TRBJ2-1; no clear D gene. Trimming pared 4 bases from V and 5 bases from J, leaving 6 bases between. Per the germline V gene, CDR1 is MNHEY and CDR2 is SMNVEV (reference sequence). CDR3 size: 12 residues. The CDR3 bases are TGTGCCAGCAGTTATACTCACAATGAGCAGTTCTTC. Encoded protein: CASSYTHNEQFF.

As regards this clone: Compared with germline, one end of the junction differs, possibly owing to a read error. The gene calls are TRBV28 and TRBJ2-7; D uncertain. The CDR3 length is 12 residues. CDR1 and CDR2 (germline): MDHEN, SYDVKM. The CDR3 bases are TGTGCCAGCACCCCCCCTGGGCCTGGCATGGACTTC. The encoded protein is CASTPPGPGMDF.